The T cell receptor (beta chain) under discussion was sequenced for a study of blood T cell repertoires in COVID-19. TCRdb's table, derived via immunoSEQ multiplex PCR, lists solely in-frame clones and lacks some. Of around 270,000 clones listed, approximately 83% were seen once; the top ten hold 3.5% to 5.5%. Participant ages covered roughly 18 to 89 years across 25 or so US areas. Donors in Cohort 3 counted as recovered after two negative PCRs, clearance, or symptom resolution. V was trimmed by 2 bases and J by 0 bases, leaving 11 bases between them. Germline CDR1 is SQVTM and CDR2 is ANQGSEA. The length of the CDR3 is 15 residues.

Sequencing was carried out using PBMCs or T cells enriched from blood (not recorded which). The receptor was isolated from a woman under 40 who had recovered from COVID-19. V usage is TRBV29-1 and J usage is TRBJ1-3; weak D call: TRBD1 (5 bases). CDR3 region: CSVESPGGSGNTIYF. Here the CDR3 DNA reads TGCAGCGTTGAATCCCCGGGGGGCTCTGGAAACACCATATATTTT.